The sequence of this T cell receptor (beta chain) was determined in a study of graft-versus-host responses after intestinal transplantation. Only in-frame clones appear in the TCRdb table, and some are missing; sequencing was by immunoSEQ multiplex PCR. The sample carries 62,000 or so clones, 90% recorded once. Germline V gene lookup returns CDR1 SQVTM and CDR2 ANQGSEA. The CDR3 consists of 11 residues. With 7 bases removed from V and 9 bases from J, the gap between germline ends came to 12 bases. As to this clone: Its antigen is not identified.

This sample comprised unstimulated CD8+ T cells sorted from spleen or lymph node cells, obtained before transplant. The sequence was obtained from a human donor who was the organ donor for an intestinal transplant. This rearrangement joins TRBV29-1 to TRBJ2-2, with D possibly matching TRBD1 (6 bases). CDR3 DNA: TGCAGCGCTCAGGGGAGCAGGGAGCTGTTTTTT. Residues: CSAQGSRELFF.